Shown below are 19 T cell receptor beta chains from a single sample sequenced in a study of cytomegalovirus exposure and HLA in healthy donors. Use of 60 Vbeta and 13 Jbeta primers characterized the PCR. Generated by immunoSEQ multiplex PCR, the TCRdb table keeps only in-frame clones and is missing some. The sample carries 150,000 to 200,000 clones, 70% recorded once. The sample taken for sequencing was PBMCs. These receptors were taken from a man between 18 and 35 years old in good health and CMV-seropositive.

The chain recombines TRBV15 with TRBJ1-4; unclear D gene. The CDR3 has 15 residues. Germline CDR1 reads LNHNV; CDR2 reads YYDKDF (reference sequence). V lost 1 base and J lost 0, with 6 bases in between. CDR3 in amino acids: CATSRGRTTNEKLFF. CDR3 DNA: TGTGCCACCAGCAGAGGCAGGACAACTAATGAAAAACTGTTTTTT.

V usage is TRBV18 and J usage is TRBJ1-2, with 9 bases matching TRBD1. Germline CDR1 KGHSH, CDR2 LQKENI. V was pared by 3 bases and J by 2 bases, with 4 bases of the junction left unmatched. The CDR3 spans 15 residues. CDR3: CASSPSGTGNYGYTF. The CDR3 region has the DNA TGTGCCAGCTCACCTTCCGGGACAGGGAACTATGGCTACACCTTC.

The V call is TRBV30, the J call TRBJ2-3; 7 bases map to TRBD2. Germline loops: CDR1 GTSNPN, CDR2 SVGIG (reference sequence). After removal of 2 bases from V and 2 bases from J, the junction contained 7 bases not matched to a gene. This CDR3 has 15 residues. The CDR3 is CAWSWGSGATDTQYF. The DNA of the CDR3 is TGTGCCTGGAGTTGGGGCAGCGGGGCCACAGATACGCAGTATTTT.

The chain uses TRBV6-1 and TRBJ1-4, with D possibly matching TRBD1 (5 bases). Germline V CDR1 and CDR2: MNHNS, SASEGT. V was shortened by 5 bases and J by 7 bases, with 14 bases between the two germline ends. This CDR3 comprises 14 residues. CDR3 protein: CASSLGQGFEKLFF. Written as DNA, the CDR3 is TGTGCCAGCAGTCTAGGACAAGGTTTTGAAAAACTGTTTTTT.

The gene calls are TRBV9 and TRBJ2-2, with 7 bases aligning to TRBD2. CDR1 SGDLS and CDR2 YYNGEE come from the germline V gene. There are 16 residues in the CDR3. V shed 0 bases and J 1 base; nucleotides not matched to a gene: 3. CDR3: CASSVGTGGNTGELFF. In nucleotides, the CDR3 is TGTGCCAGCAGCGTAGGGACGGGGGGGAACACCGGGGAGCTGTTTTTT.

The chain joins TRBV19 to TRBJ1-2, with a tentative D call TRBD1 (5 bases). The germline V gene has CDR1 LNHDA and CDR2 SQIVND (reference sequence). The CDR3 totals 15 residues. The V end lost 1 base, the J end lost 7 bases, and 16 bases lay between the germline ends. The DNA for the CDR3 is TGTGCCAGTAGTATAGGCGAAGGTGGAGGGGTTGGCTACACCTTC. This translates into CASSIGEGGGVGYTF.

The CDR3 reads CASSWDREKLFF. The DNA for the CDR3 is TGTGCCAGCTCATGGGACAGGGAAAAACTGTTTTTT. The J gene is TRBJ1-4, the V gene TRBV18, with TRBD1 identical over 8 bases. Looked up from germline, CDR1 is KGHSH and CDR2 is LQKENI. This CDR3 contains 12 residues. The J segment lost 8 bases and the V segment lost 5 bases, leaving 1 base of the junction unmatched.

The J gene is TRBJ2-7, the V gene TRBV6-1; TRBD1 aligns across 10 bases. J was trimmed by 7 bases and V by 4 bases; bases with no gene match: 10. The germline gives CDR1 MNHNS, CDR2 SASEGT. The CDR3 runs 15 residues. The CDR3 DNA is TGTGCCAGCAGTGTCCGGGACAGGGGTACGAGTGAGCAGTACGTC. Translated, it gives CASSVRDRGTSEQYV.

This chain uses TRBV30 with TRBJ2-1, with D unresolved. V shed 0 bases and J shed 2 bases, with 8 bases lying between them. Germline CDR1 and CDR2: GTSNPN and SVGIG (reference sequence). This CDR3 has 14 residues. The CDR3 is CAWSVANTYNEQFF. CDR3 coding DNA: TGTGCCTGGAGTGTAGCGAATACCTACAATGAGCAGTTCTTC. The entire variable domain, with the rest obtained from reference TRBV30 and TRBJ2-1, is as follows: SQTIHQWPATLVQPVGSPLSLECTVEGTSNPNLYWYRQAAGRGLQLLFYSVGIGQISSEVPQNLSASRPQDRQFILSSKKLLLSDSGFYLCAWSVANTYNEQFFGPGTRLTVL.

V usage is TRBV28 and J usage is TRBJ1-4, with 10 bases that match TRBD1. Trimming removed 5 bases from V and 7 bases from J; junction bases left unmatched: 10. The CDR3 contains 16 residues. CDR1 is MDHEN, CDR2 SYDVKM, per germline. This CDR3 reads CASSGGTGARAEKLFF. The CDR3 DNA follows: TGTGCCAGCAGTGGGGGGACAGGGGCTCGGGCTGAAAAACTGTTTTTT.

This clone was counted only a few times. The CDR3 nucleotides are TGTGCCAGTAGTATCCGCCCGACAGGATCTGGAAACACCATATATTTT. Its translation is CASSIRPTGSGNTIYF. This chain connects TRBV19 to TRBJ1-3; the D gene is possibly TRBD1 (6 bases). The CDR3 is made up of 16 amino acids. V lost 3 bases and J 1 base, leaving 13 bases between the germline ends. Germline CDR1 LNHDA, CDR2 SQIVND (reference sequence).

The rearrangement links TRBV11-2 to TRBJ1-3; the D is unclear. The CDR3 covers 13 residues. Germline CDR1 SGHAT, CDR2 FQNNGV. V shed 1 base and J shed 4 bases, with 5 bases lying between them. The CDR3 nucleotides are TGTGCCAGCAGCTTAGGAGGGGGAAACACCATATATTTT. Its translation is CASSLGGGNTIYF. The full variable domain, with the rest looked up from reference TRBV11-2 and TRBJ1-3, is EAGVAQSPRYKIIEKRQSVAFWCNPISGHATLYWYQQILGQGPKLLIQFQNNGVVDDSQLPKDRFSAERLKGVDSTLKIQPAKLEDSAVYLCASSLGGGNTIYFGEGSWLTVV.

This chain uses TRBV7-6 with TRBJ2-1; 14 bases align to TRBD2. Germline V gene data show CDR1 as SGHVS and CDR2 as FNYEAQ. The CDR3 is made up of 15 amino acids. After removal of 3 bases from V and 7 bases from J, the junction contained 2 bases not matched to a gene. The CDR3 sequence is CASSLGTSGSNEQFF. The DNA of the CDR3 is TGTGCCAGCAGCTTGGGGACTAGCGGGAGTAATGAGCAGTTCTTC. Complete variable domain (other parts from reference TRBV7-6 and TRBJ2-1): GAGVSQSPRYKVTKRGQDVALRCDPISGHVSLYWYRQALGQGPEFLTYFNYEAQQDKSGLPNDRFSAERPEGSISTLTIQRTEQRDSAMYRCASSLGTSGSNEQFFGPGTRLTVL.

The genes are TRBV28 and TRBJ2-1; TRBD2 matches at 8 bases. The germline V gene has CDR1 MDHEN and CDR2 SYDVKM. The CDR3 consists of 12 residues. Trimming cost V 4 bases and J 13 bases; bases outside gene matches: 6. The CDR3 sequence is CASSSAGEGQFF. The CDR3 DNA is TGTGCCAGCAGTTCAGCGGGAGAGGGCCAGTTCTTC.

This clone has a single count. This chain joins TRBV18 and TRBJ1-5; 8 bases agree with TRBD1. Per the germline V gene, CDR1 is KGHSH and CDR2 is LQKENI. Unmatched junction bases numbered 8, after V lost 5 bases and J lost 2 bases. This CDR3 region has 16 residues. This CDR3 is CASSTDRAGRNQPQHF. The CDR3 DNA follows: TGTGCCAGCTCAACGGACAGGGCTGGTCGCAATCAGCCCCAGCATTTT. Complete variable domain (other parts from reference TRBV18 and TRBJ1-5): NAGVMQNPRHLVRRRGQEARLRCSPMKGHSHVYWYRQLPEEGLKFMVYLQKENIIDESGMPKERFSAEFPKEGPSILRIQQVVRGDSAAYFCASSTDRAGRNQPQHFGDGTRLSIL.

In its sample, this clone was seen once. This chain joins TRBV27 and TRBJ2-5; 7 positions agree with TRBD1. This CDR3 region has 14 residues. Germline V gives CDR1 MNHEY, CDR2 SMNVEV (reference sequence). Trimming removed 6 bases from V and 5 bases from J; junction bases left unmatched: 9. CDR3 DNA sequence: TGTGCCAGCAGGTCGCGACAGGGCGGGGAGACCCAGTACTTC. It codes for CASRSRQGGETQYF.

The V call is TRBV5-1, the J call TRBJ2-5, with D possibly matching TRBD2 (6 bases). Germline V lookup: CDR1 SGHRS, CDR2 YFSETQ. Trimming cost V 4 bases and J 4 bases, with 17 bases left between them. This CDR3 is built from 15 residues. The CDR3 DNA reads as TGCGCCAGCAGCGGCATGGGGGAGGTCTCAGAGACCCAGTACTTC. Amino acids: CASSGMGEVSETQYF.

The genes are TRBV5-1 and TRBJ1-1, with unresolved D. The germline V gene encodes CDR1 SGHRS and CDR2 YFSETQ. This CDR3 is built from 12 residues. The V gene lost 7 bases and the J gene lost 6 bases, with 13 bases spanning the gap. The CDR3 bases are TGCGCCAGCCGACGGGAGGGTGCTGAAGCTTTCTTT. This codes for CASRREGAEAFF.

This chain links TRBV6-1 with TRBJ2-1, with 9 bases aligning to TRBD2. J gave up 7 bases and V 4 bases, and 11 bases lay outside the gene matches. Germline lookup yields CDR1 MNHNS and CDR2 SASEGT. CDR3 length: 16 residues. Here the CDR3 reads CASSVVASGKDNEQFF. The DNA for the CDR3 is TGTGCCAGCAGTGTGGTGGCTAGCGGGAAAGATAATGAGCAGTTCTTC.